Below are 21 T cell receptor beta chains sequenced from a single sample in a study of T-cell reconstitution after alpha-beta-depleted transplantation in children. Construction of the TCRbeta library involved unique molecular identifiers. TCRdb re-called the PCR reads with MiXCR, one entry per CDR3 protein. The sample includes 450,000 to 550,000 distinct CDR3 sequences, around 10% seen only once; the top ten take roughly 15%. The sample consisted of PBMCs, mostly from graft donor cells, taken 180 days after TCRalphabeta/CD19-depleted stem cell transplant. These receptors were obtained from a female patient between 2 and 15 years old who had a stem cell transplant for aplastic anemia, so the T cells may come from the graft donor.

This clonotype appeared a few times. V gene TRBV20-1 combines with J gene TRBJ2-7; the match to TRBD2 covers 9 bases. CDR3 size: 14 residues. V was clipped by 6 bases and J by 2 bases; unmatched bases: 8. Germline values: CDR1 DFQATT, CDR2 SNEGSKA (reference sequence). CDR3 bases: TGCAGTGCATCGAGCGGGAGGACCACCTACGAGCAGTACGTC. Translating gives CSASSGRTTYEQYV.

There are a few counts of this clonotype. The chain links TRBV2 to TRBJ2-1; TRBD2 matches at 12 bases. The germline V gene has CDR1 SNHLY and CDR2 FYNNEI. The CDR3 consists of 15 residues. With V trimmed by 2 bases and J by 5 bases, 1 base remained unmatched. The CDR3 DNA reads TGTGCCAGCAGTGAATCTAGCGGGGGGGACAATGAGCAGTTCTTC. Its translation: CASSESSGGDNEQFF.

This clonotype came up a few times. The chain carries TRBV3-1 and TRBJ2-1, with D unresolved. The germline V gene encodes CDR1 LGHDT and CDR2 YNNKEL (reference sequence). V was shortened by 5 bases and J by 0 bases, with 14 bases between the two germline ends. The CDR3 consists of 16 residues. The CDR3 protein is CASSALGPLSYNEQFF. For the CDR3, the DNA is TGTGCCAGCAGCGCCCTAGGACCTCTCTCCTACAATGAGCAGTTCTTC.

This clonotype has a handful of counts. The V call is TRBV20-1, the J call TRBJ2-1; D is perhaps TRBD1 (6 bases). CDR3 size: 14 residues. Germline V gene sequence: CDR1 DFQATT, CDR2 SNEGSKA (reference sequence). Trimming removed 3 bases from V and 4 bases from J, with 13 bases in between. The CDR3 DNA is TGCAGTGCTAGCCGGGACACCACTTACAATGAGCAGTTCTTC. This sequence encodes CSASRDTTYNEQFF.

This clonotype was detected many times. CDR3 loop: CSVEEGFIETQYF. As DNA, the CDR3 is TGCAGCGTTGAAGAGGGGTTCATCGAGACCCAGTACTTC. The chain recombines TRBV29-1 with TRBJ2-5, with D uncertain. Germline CDR1 and CDR2: SQVTM and ANQGSEA. V was clipped by 0 bases and J by 5 bases, with 10 bases between them. This CDR3 is 13 amino acids long.

This clonotype was counted between two and nine times. V gene TRBV7-2 combines with J gene TRBJ2-5; 9 nucleotides align to TRBD1. The germline V gene has CDR1 SGHTA and CDR2 FQGNSA. The CDR3 extends over 17 amino acids. With V trimmed by 3 bases and J by 4 bases, 12 bases remained unmatched. The CDR3, as DNA: TGTGCCAGCAGCTTCGCGTTGGGACAGGGAATTTCAGAGACCCAGTACTTC. Its protein is CASSFALGQGISETQYF. Filled out from reference TRBV7-2 and TRBJ2-5, the complete variable domain reads GAGVSQSPSNKVTEKGKDVELRCDPISGHTALYWYRQSLGQGLEFLIYFQGNSAPDKSGLPSDRFSAERTGGSVSTLTIQRTQQEDSAVYLCASSFALGQGISETQYFGPGTRLLVL.

This clonotype was observed a handful of times. The V call is TRBV4-3, the J call TRBJ2-4, with D possibly being TRBD1 (6 bases). CDR3 size: 16 residues. Trimming stripped 1 base from V and 3 bases from J, with 13 bases between. In germline, CDR1 is LGHNA, CDR2 YSLEER. The CDR3 loop reads CASSQGTEVGKNIQYF. Here the CDR3 DNA reads TGCGCCAGCAGCCAAGGGACAGAGGTGGGCAAAAACATTCAGTACTTC.

This clonotype was seen at least ten times. This rearrangement joins TRBV5-6 to TRBJ2-1; D is undetermined. Germline values: CDR1 SGHDT, CDR2 YYEEEE. V gave up 6 bases and J gave up 6 bases, with 10 bases separating them. This CDR3 is 12 amino acids long. CDR3 in DNA: TGTGCCAGCAAAGGGAATGGCAATGAGCAGTTCTTC. Amino acid sequence: CASKGNGNEQFF.

This clonotype has a handful of counts. The V and J genes are TRBV7-2 and TRBJ2-5, with a tentative D call TRBD2 (7 bases). Germline V gene data show CDR1 as SGHTA and CDR2 as FQGNSA. Trimming took 5 bases from V and 4 from J, leaving 17 bases between them. The length of the CDR3 is 15 residues. DNA for the CDR3: TGTGCCAGCAGCCCCCGGGGGGCCGGGGGAGAGACCCAGTACTTC. Translation gives CASSPRGAGGETQYF.

This clonotype was picked up a small number of times. The chain uses TRBV3-1 and TRBJ1-2; TRBD1 agrees at 11 bases. Trimming took 4 bases from V and 5 from J; bases not matched to a gene: 3. Per germline, CDR1 LGHDT and CDR2 YNNKEL (reference sequence). This CDR3 comprises 14 residues. CDR3 nucleotides: TGTGCCAGCAGCCCCGGGACAGGGGGATATGGCTACACCTTC. Its translation is CASSPGTGGYGYTF.

The CDR3 DNA reads as TGTGCCAGCAGCCTTACATTCTGGCAGCGGGCTAGGTACGAGCAGTACTTC. It encodes CASSLTFWQRARYEQYF. The J gene is TRBJ2-7, the V gene TRBV7-2; possibly TRBD2 for D (6 bases). Germline CDR1 and CDR2: SGHTA and FQGNSA. V lost 5 bases, J lost 4 bases, and 24 bases lay in between. The CDR3 length is 17 residues.

This clonotype has a handful of counts. The chain has TRBV3-1 and TRBJ2-1; TRBD2 matches at 9 bases. J gave up 6 bases and V 4 bases, and 19 bases lay outside the gene matches. The CDR3 has 19 residues. CDR1 and CDR2 from the germline V gene are LGHDT and YNNKEL (reference sequence). The CDR3 loop is CASSPPWGAGGPSLNEQFF. DNA of the CDR3: TGTGCCAGCAGCCCTCCATGGGGAGCGGGAGGCCCGTCCCTCAATGAGCAGTTCTTC.

The V and J genes are TRBV29-1 and TRBJ2-5, with D unresolved. The CDR3 consists of 13 residues. Looked up from germline, CDR1 is SQVTM and CDR2 is ANQGSEA. V was clipped by 7 bases and J by 2 bases, with 14 bases between them. The CDR3 DNA follows: TGCAGCGCGTTGGGCCCCGTTCAAGAGACCCAGTACTTC. Encoded protein: CSALGPVQETQYF. Drawing the rest from reference TRBV29-1 and TRBJ2-5, the complete variable domain is SAVISQKPSRDICQRGTSLTIQCQVDSQVTMMFWYRQQPGQSLTLIATANQGSEATYESGFVIDKFPISRPNLTFSTLTVSNMSPEDSSIYLCSALGPVQETQYFGPGTRLLVL.

In this sample, this clonotype turned up many times. The chain has TRBV25-1 and TRBJ2-5; TRBD1 is a possible D gene (5 bases). Germline CDR1 and CDR2: MGHDK and SYGVNS. This CDR3 region has 13 residues. The V end was cut by 7 bases, the J end by 4 bases, with 13 bases between. The CDR3 DNA is TGTGCCAGCACCAGGGTGTCGACAGAGACCCAGTACTTC. Residues: CASTRVSTETQYF.

This clonotype has a handful of counts. The chain couples TRBV20-1 to TRBJ2-1; 8 bases are shared with TRBD2. Losses at the gene ends were 5 bases for V and 5 bases for J; bases not matched to a gene: 11. The CDR3 sequence is 15 residues long. Germline CDR1 is DFQATT and CDR2 is SNEGSKA (reference sequence). CDR3 nucleotides: TGCAGTGCTCGCCAACGGGGGGGGACAAACAATGAGCAGTTCTTC. The encoded protein is CSARQRGGTNNEQFF.

This sequence joins TRBV7-2 and TRBJ2-3; 10 bases match TRBD2. Germline CDR1 and CDR2: SGHTA and FQGNSA. This CDR3 is 15 amino acids long. The V segment lost 3 bases and the J segment 4 bases; nucleotides outside the gene matches: 4. CDR3 bases: TGTGCCAGCAGCTTGGCTAGCGGGAGACCAGATACGCAGTATTTT. Amino acids: CASSLASGRPDTQYF.

V gene TRBV4-1 combines with J gene TRBJ2-2; 8 bases agree with TRBD1. From germline, CDR1 is MGHRA and CDR2 YSYEKL. V lost 1 base, J lost 4 bases, and 2 bases stayed unmatched. This CDR3 region has 15 residues. The CDR3 loop reads CASSQGTGTTGELFF. CDR3 bases: TGCGCCAGCAGCCAAGGGACAGGGACCACCGGGGAGCTGTTTTTT.

The J gene is TRBJ2-3, the V gene TRBV20-1, with TRBD2 matching over 7 bases. V lost 4 bases to trimming and J lost 0 bases; unmatched junction nucleotides: 7. This CDR3 is 15 amino acids long. Germline V lookup: CDR1 DFQATT, CDR2 SNEGSKA (reference sequence). This CDR3 reads CSATSGTPSTDTQYF. CDR3 DNA sequence: TGCAGTGCTACTAGCGGTACCCCTAGCACAGATACGCAGTATTTT.

The gene calls are TRBV29-1 and TRBJ2-7, with D unclear. Germline values: CDR1 SQVTM, CDR2 ANQGSEA. CDR3 length equals 12 residues. V lost 0 bases, J lost 3 bases, and 6 bases lay in between. CDR3 residues: CSVEDSFYEQYF. Here the CDR3 DNA reads TGCAGCGTTGAAGACAGCTTCTACGAGCAGTACTTC.

This chain uses TRBV14 with TRBJ2-7; 7 bases align to TRBD2. Looked up from germline, CDR1 is SGHDN and CDR2 is FVKESK. The V and J ends lost 0 bases and 3 bases, in that order; junction bases with no gene match: 14. This CDR3 comprises 18 residues. CDR3 in DNA: TGTGCCAGCAGCCAAGATGGGGGACTAAGGCTCGGGGACTACGAGCAGTACGTC. It codes for CASSQDGGLRLGDYEQYV.

A few counts support this clonotype. J is TRBJ2-7 and V is TRBV7-9; the match to TRBD1 covers 9 bases. The J segment lost 6 bases and the V segment lost 4 bases, leaving 4 bases of the junction unmatched. The CDR3 extends over 13 amino acids. Germline CDR1 is SEHNR and CDR2 is FQNEAQ (reference sequence). The CDR3 sequence: CASSSGQGCEQYV. The CDR3 nucleotides are TGTGCCAGCAGCTCGGGACAGGGATGCGAGCAGTACGTC.